This TCR beta chain was identified during a study of OX40 agonist ivuxolimab in advanced cancers. Notes on the study in general: In general, CD8+ T cells held more expanded clones than CD4+ did, on average.

With respect to this clone: As yet, its antigen is unknown.

Germline CDR1 ENHRY, CDR2 SYGVKD. V was clipped by 8 bases and J by 2 bases, with 7 bases between them. The CDR3 is 13 residues long. TCRdb's table, derived via immunoSEQ multiplex PCR, lists solely in-frame clones and lacks some. This sample has tens of thousands of clones, with about nine tenths found just once. The chain is built from TRBV10-3 and TRBJ2-6, with D possibly being TRBD1 (6 bases). This TCR was sampled from an adult with an advanced solid tumor such as melanoma, head and neck, liver or kidney cancer. Material: CD4+ or CD8+ T cells sorted from blood, obtained in a trial of the OX40 agonist ivuxolimab. CDR3 nucleotides: TGTGCCATCGGACAGCCTGGGGCCAACGTCCTGACTTTC. Its translation is CAIGQPGANVLTF.